Below, 15 T cell receptor beta chains from the same sample are listed, as sequenced in a study of cytomegalovirus exposure and HLA in healthy donors. Assay: immunoSEQ multiplex PCR; the TCRdb copy retains only in-frame clones and omits some. The sample lists fewer than 300,000 clones, 88% occurring once. Sequenced sample: PBMCs. The source of these receptors is a woman aged 18-35 years in good health and CMV-seronegative.

This rearrangement joins TRBV5-1 to TRBJ1-5, with 9 bases that match TRBD1. The CDR3 loop spans 15 amino acids. Germline assignment: CDR1 SGHRS and CDR2 YFSETQ. J lost 4 bases, V lost 3 bases, and 5 bases had no gene match. As DNA, the CDR3 is TGCGCCAGCAGCTGGGGACAGGGTGGAAATCAGCCCCAGCATTTT. The encoded protein is CASSWGQGGNQPQHF. Complete variable domain (other parts from reference TRBV5-1 and TRBJ1-5): KAGVTQTPRYLIKTRGQQVTLSCSPISGHRSVSWYQQTPGQGLQFLFEYFSETQRNKGNFPGRFSGRQFSNSRSEMNVSTLELGDSALYLCASSWGQGGNQPQHFGDGTRLSIL.

J is TRBJ2-7 and V is TRBV28; 8 bases align to TRBD1. In germline, CDR1 is MDHEN, CDR2 SYDVKM. The V and J ends lost 5 bases and 5 bases, in that order; junction bases with no gene match: 5. The CDR3 runs to 13 residues. This CDR3 reads CASSPRGQNEQYF. DNA for the CDR3: TGTGCCAGCAGTCCCAGGGGGCAAAACGAGCAGTACTTC.

The V call is TRBV7-3, the J call TRBJ2-7; 8 nucleotides match TRBD2. V was clipped by 1 base and J by 2 bases; unmatched bases: 4. CDR3 length equals 15 residues. The germline V gene encodes CDR1 SGHTA and CDR2 FQGTGA. Here the CDR3 reads CASSLSGGNTYEQYF. The CDR3 DNA reads as TGTGCCAGCAGCTTAAGCGGGGGGAATACCTACGAGCAGTACTTC.

This clone was seen more than once but under ten times. Other DNA sequences in this specimen translate into the identical CDR3. The V call is TRBV18, the J call TRBJ2-7; 9 nucleotides match TRBD2. Germline V gives CDR1 KGHSH, CDR2 LQKENI. The CDR3 loop spans 15 amino acids. V lost 3 bases to trimming and J lost 2 bases; unmatched junction nucleotides: 5. CDR3 bases: TGTGCCAGCTCACCCCCGACTAGCGGAACCTACGAGCAGTACTTC. Its protein product is CASSPPTSGTYEQYF.

V is TRBV6-6 and J is TRBJ1-6, with 7 nucleotides matching TRBD1. This CDR3 is built from 16 residues. The germline V gene has CDR1 MNHNY and CDR2 SVGAGI (reference sequence). The V gene end was trimmed by 6 bases and the J gene end by 3 bases; junction bases not matched to a gene: 8. CDR3 sequence (DNA): TGTGCCAGCAGAACGACAGGGACCTTCTATAATTCACCCCTCCACTTT. Its protein is CASRTTGTFYNSPLHF.

The CDR3, as DNA: TGTGCCAGCAGTCTAGGGACAGGGTTTCCCAATGAGCAGTTCTTC. Translating gives CASSLGTGFPNEQFF. The chain joins TRBV27 to TRBJ2-1; 9 positions agree with TRBD1. Germline loops: CDR1 MNHEY, CDR2 SMNVEV (reference sequence). J lost 6 bases, V lost 5 bases, and 8 bases had no gene match. This CDR3 contains 15 residues.

This chain joins TRBV6-5 and TRBJ1-1; D uncertain. This CDR3 is built from 15 residues. Trimming pared 4 bases from V and 4 bases from J, leaving 16 bases between. CDR1 and CDR2 from the germline V gene are MNHEY and SVGAGI. The CDR3: CASSLGALGSTEAFF. As DNA, the CDR3 is TGTGCCAGCAGTTTAGGAGCCTTGGGGAGCACTGAAGCTTTCTTT.

This clone appeared a single time. The V and J genes are TRBV5-1 and TRBJ2-1; D perhaps matches TRBD2 (6 bases). This CDR3 is built from 16 residues. Germline CDR1 reads SGHRS; CDR2 reads YFSETQ. Trimming took 2 bases from V and 2 from J, leaving 14 bases between them. In DNA, the CDR3 is TGCGCCAGCAGCTTATTCGGGACTCTAACCTACAATGAGCAGTTCTTC. Translated, it gives CASSLFGTLTYNEQFF.

The rearrangement links TRBV18 to TRBJ1-2; D is undetermined. Trimming left V 2 bases short and J 5 bases short, with 9 bases between. Germline V gives CDR1 KGHSH, CDR2 LQKENI. There are 13 residues in the CDR3. CDR3 sequence reads: CASSPLEDYGYTF. The CDR3 DNA follows: TGTGCCAGCTCACCATTGGAGGATTATGGCTACACCTTC.

This chain links TRBV5-4 with TRBJ2-7; possible D gene TRBD2, 6 bases. Germline lookup yields CDR1 SGHNT and CDR2 YYREEE (reference sequence). This CDR3 has 12 amino acids. The V and J ends lost 0 bases and 9 bases respectively, with 10 bases between them. The CDR3 DNA is TGTGCCAGCAGCTTGGCGGGGGAGAGGCAGTACTTC. It translates to CASSLAGERQYF.

The V gene is TRBV6-4, the J gene TRBJ2-7, with D perhaps TRBD1 (6 bases). Germline CDR1 is MRHNA and CDR2 is SNTAGT. The CDR3 is 14 residues long. Trimming stripped 3 bases from V and 2 bases from J, with 11 bases between. This CDR3 reads CASSDPDSPYEQYF. CDR3 nucleotide sequence: TGTGCCAGCAGTGATCCGGACAGCCCCTACGAGCAGTACTTC.

The rearrangement uses TRBV19 and TRBJ1-2; 8 bases map to TRBD1. Germline CDR1 LNHDA, CDR2 SQIVND (reference sequence). The CDR3 length is 16 residues. The ends lost 5 bases at V and 10 bases at J; junction bases unmatched: 18. The CDR3 coding sequence is TGTGCCAGTAGTCCCCAAACCGGGACAGGCGGAACGTACTACACCTTC. Amino acids: CASSPQTGTGGTYYTF.

In its sample, this clone was seen once. The V and J genes are TRBV5-6 and TRBJ2-7, with 8 bases matching TRBD2. Germline trimming cut 0 bases from V and 4 bases from J; bases unmatched to any gene: 15. The CDR3 loop spans 18 amino acids. The germline V gene encodes CDR1 SGHDT and CDR2 YYEEEE. The CDR3 DNA reads TGTGCCAGCAGCTTGGGACGGGGGGGAAACCCCAGAGCTTACGAGCAGTACTTC. Translating gives CASSLGRGGNPRAYEQYF.

The chain employs TRBV5-1 and TRBJ2-3, with 7 bases aligning to TRBD2. Germline V lookup: CDR1 SGHRS, CDR2 YFSETQ. The ends lost 5 bases at V and 0 bases at J; junction bases unmatched: 9. The CDR3 is 16 amino acids. In DNA form, the CDR3 reads TGCGCCAGCAGAAGGATCGGAGCGGGAAGCACAGATACGCAGTATTTT. This translates into CASRRIGAGSTDTQYF.

This chain connects TRBV7-8 to TRBJ2-7; D not certain. Between the trimmed V and J ends, which lost 2 bases and 2 bases, there was a span of 13 bases. The CDR3 has 15 amino acids. CDR1 and CDR2 from the germline V gene are SGHVS and FQNEAQ. Written as DNA, the CDR3 is TGTGCCAGCAGCTTACTCCGGGTCGAGCCCTACGAGCAGTACTTC. It yields the protein CASSLLRVEPYEQYF.